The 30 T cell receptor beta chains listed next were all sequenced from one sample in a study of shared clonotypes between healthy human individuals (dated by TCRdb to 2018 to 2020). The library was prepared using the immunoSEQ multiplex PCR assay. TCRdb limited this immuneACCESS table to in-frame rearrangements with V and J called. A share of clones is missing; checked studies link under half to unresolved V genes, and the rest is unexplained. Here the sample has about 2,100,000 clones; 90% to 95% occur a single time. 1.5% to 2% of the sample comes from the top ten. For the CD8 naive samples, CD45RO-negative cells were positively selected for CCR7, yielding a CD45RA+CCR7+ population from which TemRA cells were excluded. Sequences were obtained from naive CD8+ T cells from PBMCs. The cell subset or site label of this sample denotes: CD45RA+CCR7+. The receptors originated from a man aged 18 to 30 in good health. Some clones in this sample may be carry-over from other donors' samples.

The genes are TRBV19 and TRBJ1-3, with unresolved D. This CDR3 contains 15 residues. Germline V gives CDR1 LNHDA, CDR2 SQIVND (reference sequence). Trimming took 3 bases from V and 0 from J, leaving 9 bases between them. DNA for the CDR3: TGTGCCAGTAGTATTACTGCGGGCTCTGGAAACACCATATATTTT. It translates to CASSITAGSGNTIYF.

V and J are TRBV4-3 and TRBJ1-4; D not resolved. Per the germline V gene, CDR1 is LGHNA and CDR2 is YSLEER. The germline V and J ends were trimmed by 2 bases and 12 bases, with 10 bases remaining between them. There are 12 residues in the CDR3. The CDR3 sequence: CASSQNPRELFF. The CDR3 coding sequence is TGCGCCAGCAGCCAAAATCCCCGAGAACTGTTTTTT.

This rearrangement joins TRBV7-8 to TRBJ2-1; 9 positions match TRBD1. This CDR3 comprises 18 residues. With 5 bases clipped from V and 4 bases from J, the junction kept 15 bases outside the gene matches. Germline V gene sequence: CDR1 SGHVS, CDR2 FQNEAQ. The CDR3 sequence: CASSQKLGQGPTYNEQFF. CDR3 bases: TGTGCCAGCAGCCAAAAACTGGGACAGGGCCCAACATACAATGAGCAGTTCTTC.

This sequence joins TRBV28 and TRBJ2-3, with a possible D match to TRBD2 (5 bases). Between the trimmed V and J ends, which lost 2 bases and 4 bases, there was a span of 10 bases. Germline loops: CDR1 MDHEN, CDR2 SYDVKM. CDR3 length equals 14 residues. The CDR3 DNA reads TGTGCCAGCAGTTTAGAGGAGGCCGCAGATACGCAGTATTTT. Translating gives CASSLEEAADTQYF.

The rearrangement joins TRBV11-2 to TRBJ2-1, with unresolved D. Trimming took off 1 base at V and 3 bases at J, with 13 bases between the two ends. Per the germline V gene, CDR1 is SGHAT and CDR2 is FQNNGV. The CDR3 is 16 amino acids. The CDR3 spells CASSLGPDPVYNEQFF. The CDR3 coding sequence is TGTGCCAGCAGCTTAGGCCCAGACCCCGTCTACAATGAGCAGTTCTTC.

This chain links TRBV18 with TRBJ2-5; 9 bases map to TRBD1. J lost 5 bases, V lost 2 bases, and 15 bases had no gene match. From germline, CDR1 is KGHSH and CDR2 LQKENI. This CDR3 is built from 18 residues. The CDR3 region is CASSPMKVRDRVRETQYF. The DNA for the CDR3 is TGTGCCAGCTCACCAATGAAAGTCCGGGACAGGGTTAGGGAGACCCAGTACTTC. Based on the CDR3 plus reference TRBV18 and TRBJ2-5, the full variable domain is NAGVMQNPRHLVRRRGQEARLRCSPMKGHSHVYWYRQLPEEGLKFMVYLQKENIIDESGMPKERFSAEFPKEGPSILRIQQVVRGDSAAYFCASSPMKVRDRVRETQYFGPGTRLLVL.

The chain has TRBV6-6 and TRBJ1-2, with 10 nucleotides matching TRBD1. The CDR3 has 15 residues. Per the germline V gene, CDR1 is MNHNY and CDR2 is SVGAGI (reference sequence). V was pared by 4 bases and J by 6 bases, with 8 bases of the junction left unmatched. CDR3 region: CASSFTGTGVDGYTF. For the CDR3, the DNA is TGTGCCAGCAGTTTTACCGGGACAGGGGTTGATGGCTACACCTTC.

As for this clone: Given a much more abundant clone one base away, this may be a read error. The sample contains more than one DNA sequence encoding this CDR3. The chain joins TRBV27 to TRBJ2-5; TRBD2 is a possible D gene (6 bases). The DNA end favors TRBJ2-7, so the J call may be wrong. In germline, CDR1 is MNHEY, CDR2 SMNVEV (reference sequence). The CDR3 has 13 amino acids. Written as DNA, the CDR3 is TGTGCCAGCAGTTTCGGGGGCTCCTACGAGCAGTACTTC. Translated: CASSFGGSYEQYF.

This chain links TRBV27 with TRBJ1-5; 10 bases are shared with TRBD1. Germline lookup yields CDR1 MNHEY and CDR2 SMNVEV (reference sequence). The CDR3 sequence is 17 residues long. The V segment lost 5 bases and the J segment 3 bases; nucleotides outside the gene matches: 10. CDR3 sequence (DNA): TGTGCCAGCAGTCCCCTGCCGGGACAGGGGAACAATCAGCCCCAGCATTTT. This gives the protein CASSPLPGQGNNQPQHF.

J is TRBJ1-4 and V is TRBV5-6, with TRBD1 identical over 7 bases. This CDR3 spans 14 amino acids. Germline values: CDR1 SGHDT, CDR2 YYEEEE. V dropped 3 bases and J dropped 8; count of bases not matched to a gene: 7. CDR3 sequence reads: CASSSGGWAEKLFF. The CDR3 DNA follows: TGTGCCAGCAGCTCAGGGGGTTGGGCGGAAAAACTGTTTTTT.

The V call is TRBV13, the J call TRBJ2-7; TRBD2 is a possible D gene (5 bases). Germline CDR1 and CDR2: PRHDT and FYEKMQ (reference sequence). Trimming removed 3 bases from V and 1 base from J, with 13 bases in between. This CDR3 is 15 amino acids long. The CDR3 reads CASSFFQSGSYEQYF. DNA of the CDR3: TGTGCCAGCAGCTTTTTTCAAAGCGGTTCCTACGAGCAGTACTTC.

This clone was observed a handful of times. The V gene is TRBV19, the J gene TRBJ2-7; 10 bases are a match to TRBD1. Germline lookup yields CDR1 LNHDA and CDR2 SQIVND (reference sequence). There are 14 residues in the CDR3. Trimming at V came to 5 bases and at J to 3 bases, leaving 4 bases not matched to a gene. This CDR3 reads CASSPGQGDYEQYF. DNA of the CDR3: TGTGCCAGTAGTCCCGGACAGGGGGACTACGAGCAGTACTTC.

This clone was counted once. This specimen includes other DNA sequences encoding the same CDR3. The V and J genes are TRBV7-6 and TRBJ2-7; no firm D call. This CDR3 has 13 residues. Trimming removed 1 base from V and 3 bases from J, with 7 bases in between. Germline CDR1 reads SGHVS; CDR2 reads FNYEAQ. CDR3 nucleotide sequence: TGTGCCAGCAGCTTAGGCAGGTTCTACGAGCAGTACTTC. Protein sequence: CASSLGRFYEQYF. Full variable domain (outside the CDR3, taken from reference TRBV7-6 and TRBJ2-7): GAGVSQSPRYKVTKRGQDVALRCDPISGHVSLYWYRQALGQGPEFLTYFNYEAQQDKSGLPNDRFSAERPEGSISTLTIQRTEQRDSAMYRCASSLGRFYEQYFGPGTRLTVT.

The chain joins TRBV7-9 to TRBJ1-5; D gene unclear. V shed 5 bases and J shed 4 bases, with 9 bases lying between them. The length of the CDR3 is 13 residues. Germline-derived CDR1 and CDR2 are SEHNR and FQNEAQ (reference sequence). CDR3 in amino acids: CASSRAGNQPQHF. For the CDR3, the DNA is TGTGCCAGCAGCCGGGCAGGTAATCAGCCCCAGCATTTT.

The CDR3 DNA reads TGTGCCAGTGGGGGGGCAGATACGCAGTATTTT. Amino acids: CASGGADTQYF. The chain links TRBV7-4 to TRBJ2-3; 7 nucleotides align to TRBD2. Germline trimming cut 9 bases from V and 4 bases from J; bases unmatched to any gene: 1. This CDR3 region has 11 residues. CDR1 is SGHVT, CDR2 SQSDAQ, per germline.

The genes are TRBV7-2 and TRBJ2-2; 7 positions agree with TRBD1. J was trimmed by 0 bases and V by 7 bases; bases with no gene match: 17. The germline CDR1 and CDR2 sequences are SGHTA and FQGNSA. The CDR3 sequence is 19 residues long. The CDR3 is CASTVWDSFVLANTGELFF. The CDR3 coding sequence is TGTGCCAGCACTGTCTGGGACAGCTTTGTCCTCGCGAACACCGGGGAGCTGTTTTTT. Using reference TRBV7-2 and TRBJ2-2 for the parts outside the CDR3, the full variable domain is GAGVSQSPSNKVTEKGKDVELRCDPISGHTALYWYRQSLGQGLEFLIYFQGNSAPDKSGLPSDRFSAERTGGSVSTLTIQRTQQEDSAVYLCASTVWDSFVLANTGELFFGEGSRLTVL.

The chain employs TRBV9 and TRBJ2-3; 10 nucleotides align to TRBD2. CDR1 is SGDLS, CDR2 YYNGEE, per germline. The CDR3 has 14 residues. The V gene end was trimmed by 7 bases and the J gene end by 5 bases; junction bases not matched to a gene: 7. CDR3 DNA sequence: TGTGCCAGCGAAGCGGGAGGGTTACTAGATACGCAGTATTTT. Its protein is CASEAGGLLDTQYF.

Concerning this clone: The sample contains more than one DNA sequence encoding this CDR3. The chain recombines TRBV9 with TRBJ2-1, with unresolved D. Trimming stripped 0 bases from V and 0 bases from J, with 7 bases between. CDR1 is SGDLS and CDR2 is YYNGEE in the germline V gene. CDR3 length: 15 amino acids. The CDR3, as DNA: TGTGCCAGCAGCGTAGCGCGGAGCTCCTACAATGAGCAGTTCTTC. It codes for CASSVARSSYNEQFF.

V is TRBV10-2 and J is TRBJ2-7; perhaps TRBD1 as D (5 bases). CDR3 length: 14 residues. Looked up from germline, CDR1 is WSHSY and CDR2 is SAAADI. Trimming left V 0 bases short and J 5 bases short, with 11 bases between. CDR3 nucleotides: TGCGCCAGCAGTGAGTCAGGGGTTCGCCACGAGCAGTACTTC. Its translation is CASSESGVRHEQYF.

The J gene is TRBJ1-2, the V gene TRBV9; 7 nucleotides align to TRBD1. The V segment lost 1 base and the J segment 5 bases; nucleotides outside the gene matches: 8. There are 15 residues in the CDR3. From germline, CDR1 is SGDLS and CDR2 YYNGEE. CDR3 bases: TGTGCCAGCAGCGTAAAGGGACAGCCCCAGTATGGCTACACCTTC. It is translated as CASSVKGQPQYGYTF.

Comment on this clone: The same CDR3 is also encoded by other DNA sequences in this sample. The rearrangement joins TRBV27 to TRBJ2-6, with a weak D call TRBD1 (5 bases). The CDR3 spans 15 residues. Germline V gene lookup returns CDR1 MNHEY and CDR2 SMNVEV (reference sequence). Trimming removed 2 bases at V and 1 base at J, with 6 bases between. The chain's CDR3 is CASSLQGSGANVLTF. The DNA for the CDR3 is TGTGCCAGCAGTTTACAGGGTTCTGGGGCCAACGTCCTGACTTTC.

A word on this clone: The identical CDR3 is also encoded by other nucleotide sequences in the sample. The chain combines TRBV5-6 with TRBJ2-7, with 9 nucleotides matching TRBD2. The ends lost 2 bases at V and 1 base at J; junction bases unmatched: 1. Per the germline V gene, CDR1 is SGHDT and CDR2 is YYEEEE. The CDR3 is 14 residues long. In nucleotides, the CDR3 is TGTGCCAGCAGCTTAGCGGGGGGATCCTACGAGCAGTACTTC. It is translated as CASSLAGGSYEQYF. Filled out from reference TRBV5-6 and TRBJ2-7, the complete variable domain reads DAGVTQSPTHLIKTRGQQVTLRCSPKSGHDTVSWYQQALGQGPQFIFQYYEEEERQRGNFPDRFSGHQFPNYSSELNVNALLLGDSALYLCASSLAGGSYEQYFGPGTRLTVT.

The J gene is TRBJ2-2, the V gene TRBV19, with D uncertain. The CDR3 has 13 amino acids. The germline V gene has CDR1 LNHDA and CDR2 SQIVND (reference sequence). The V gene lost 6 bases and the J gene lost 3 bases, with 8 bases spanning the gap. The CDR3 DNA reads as TGTGCCAGTAGGGATGGATACACCGGGGAGCTGTTTTTT. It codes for CASRDGYTGELFF.

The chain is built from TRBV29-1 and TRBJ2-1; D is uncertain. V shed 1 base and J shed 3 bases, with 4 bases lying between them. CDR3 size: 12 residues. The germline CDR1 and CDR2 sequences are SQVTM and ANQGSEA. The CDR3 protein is CSVEAVYNEQFF. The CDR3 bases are TGCAGCGTTGAAGCGGTCTACAATGAGCAGTTCTTC.

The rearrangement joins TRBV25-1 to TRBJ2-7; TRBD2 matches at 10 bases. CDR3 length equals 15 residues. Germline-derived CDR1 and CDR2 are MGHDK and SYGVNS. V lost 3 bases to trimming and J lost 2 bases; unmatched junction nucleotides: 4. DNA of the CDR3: TGTGCCAGCAGTGACCCAGCGGGAGGGACCTACGAGCAGTACTTC. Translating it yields CASSDPAGGTYEQYF.

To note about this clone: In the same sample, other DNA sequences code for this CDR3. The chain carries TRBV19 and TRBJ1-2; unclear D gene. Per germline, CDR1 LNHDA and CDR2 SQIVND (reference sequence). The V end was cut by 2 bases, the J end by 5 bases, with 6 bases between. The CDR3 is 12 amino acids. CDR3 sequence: CASSIRGYGYTF. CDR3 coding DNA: TGTGCCAGTAGTATACGGGGTTATGGCTACACCTTC. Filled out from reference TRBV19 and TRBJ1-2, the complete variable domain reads DGGITQSPKYLFRKEGQNVTLSCEQNLNHDAMYWYRQDPGQGLRLIYYSQIVNDFQKGDIAEGYSVSREKKESFPLTVTSAQKNPTAFYLCASSIRGYGYTFGSGTRLTVV.

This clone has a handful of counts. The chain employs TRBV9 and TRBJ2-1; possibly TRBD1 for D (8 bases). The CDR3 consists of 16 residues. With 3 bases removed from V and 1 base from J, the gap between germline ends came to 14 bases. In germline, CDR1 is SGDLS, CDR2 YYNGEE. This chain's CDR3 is CASSAPQGGSYNEQFF. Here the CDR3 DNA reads TGTGCCAGCAGCGCCCCACAGGGGGGGTCCTACAATGAGCAGTTCTTC.

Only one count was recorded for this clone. The CDR3 reads CARSLAPRENTEAFF. The CDR3 nucleotides are TGTGCCAGAAGCTTGGCCCCACGGGAGAACACTGAAGCTTTCTTT. J is TRBJ1-1 and V is TRBV5-3; D is ambiguous. TRBV5-3 is placed among ORFs of uncertain function. The CDR3 length is 15 residues. Deletions cut 0 bases from V and 1 base from J, with 10 bases between.

The CDR3 is CASSPGLETDTQYF. The CDR3 nucleotides read TGTGCCAGCAGCCCGGGACTAGAAACAGATACGCAGTATTTT. V gene TRBV11-2 combines with J gene TRBJ2-3; 8 bases match TRBD2. Germline lookup yields CDR1 SGHAT and CDR2 FQNNGV. V dropped 5 bases and J dropped 3; count of bases not matched to a gene: 4. The CDR3 covers 14 residues.

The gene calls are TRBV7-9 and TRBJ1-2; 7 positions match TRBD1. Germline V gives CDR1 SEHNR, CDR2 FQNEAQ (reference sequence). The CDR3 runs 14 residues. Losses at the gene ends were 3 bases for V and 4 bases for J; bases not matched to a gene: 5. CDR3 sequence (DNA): TGTGCCAGCAGCTTTTTGCCAGGGGGCTATGGCTACACCTTC. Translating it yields CASSFLPGGYGYTF.